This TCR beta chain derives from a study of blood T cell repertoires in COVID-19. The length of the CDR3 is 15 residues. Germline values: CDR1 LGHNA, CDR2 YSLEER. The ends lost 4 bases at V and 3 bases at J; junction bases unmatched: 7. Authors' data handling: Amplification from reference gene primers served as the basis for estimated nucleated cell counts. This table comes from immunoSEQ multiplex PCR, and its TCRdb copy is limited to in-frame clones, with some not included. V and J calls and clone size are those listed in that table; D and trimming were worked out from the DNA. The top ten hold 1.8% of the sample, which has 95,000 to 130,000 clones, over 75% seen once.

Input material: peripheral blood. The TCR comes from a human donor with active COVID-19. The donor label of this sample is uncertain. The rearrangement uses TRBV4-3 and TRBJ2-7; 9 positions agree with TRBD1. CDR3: CASSRGTGSYYEQYF. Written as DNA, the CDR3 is TGCGCCAGCAGCCGAGGGACAGGGAGTTACTACGAGCAGTACTTC.